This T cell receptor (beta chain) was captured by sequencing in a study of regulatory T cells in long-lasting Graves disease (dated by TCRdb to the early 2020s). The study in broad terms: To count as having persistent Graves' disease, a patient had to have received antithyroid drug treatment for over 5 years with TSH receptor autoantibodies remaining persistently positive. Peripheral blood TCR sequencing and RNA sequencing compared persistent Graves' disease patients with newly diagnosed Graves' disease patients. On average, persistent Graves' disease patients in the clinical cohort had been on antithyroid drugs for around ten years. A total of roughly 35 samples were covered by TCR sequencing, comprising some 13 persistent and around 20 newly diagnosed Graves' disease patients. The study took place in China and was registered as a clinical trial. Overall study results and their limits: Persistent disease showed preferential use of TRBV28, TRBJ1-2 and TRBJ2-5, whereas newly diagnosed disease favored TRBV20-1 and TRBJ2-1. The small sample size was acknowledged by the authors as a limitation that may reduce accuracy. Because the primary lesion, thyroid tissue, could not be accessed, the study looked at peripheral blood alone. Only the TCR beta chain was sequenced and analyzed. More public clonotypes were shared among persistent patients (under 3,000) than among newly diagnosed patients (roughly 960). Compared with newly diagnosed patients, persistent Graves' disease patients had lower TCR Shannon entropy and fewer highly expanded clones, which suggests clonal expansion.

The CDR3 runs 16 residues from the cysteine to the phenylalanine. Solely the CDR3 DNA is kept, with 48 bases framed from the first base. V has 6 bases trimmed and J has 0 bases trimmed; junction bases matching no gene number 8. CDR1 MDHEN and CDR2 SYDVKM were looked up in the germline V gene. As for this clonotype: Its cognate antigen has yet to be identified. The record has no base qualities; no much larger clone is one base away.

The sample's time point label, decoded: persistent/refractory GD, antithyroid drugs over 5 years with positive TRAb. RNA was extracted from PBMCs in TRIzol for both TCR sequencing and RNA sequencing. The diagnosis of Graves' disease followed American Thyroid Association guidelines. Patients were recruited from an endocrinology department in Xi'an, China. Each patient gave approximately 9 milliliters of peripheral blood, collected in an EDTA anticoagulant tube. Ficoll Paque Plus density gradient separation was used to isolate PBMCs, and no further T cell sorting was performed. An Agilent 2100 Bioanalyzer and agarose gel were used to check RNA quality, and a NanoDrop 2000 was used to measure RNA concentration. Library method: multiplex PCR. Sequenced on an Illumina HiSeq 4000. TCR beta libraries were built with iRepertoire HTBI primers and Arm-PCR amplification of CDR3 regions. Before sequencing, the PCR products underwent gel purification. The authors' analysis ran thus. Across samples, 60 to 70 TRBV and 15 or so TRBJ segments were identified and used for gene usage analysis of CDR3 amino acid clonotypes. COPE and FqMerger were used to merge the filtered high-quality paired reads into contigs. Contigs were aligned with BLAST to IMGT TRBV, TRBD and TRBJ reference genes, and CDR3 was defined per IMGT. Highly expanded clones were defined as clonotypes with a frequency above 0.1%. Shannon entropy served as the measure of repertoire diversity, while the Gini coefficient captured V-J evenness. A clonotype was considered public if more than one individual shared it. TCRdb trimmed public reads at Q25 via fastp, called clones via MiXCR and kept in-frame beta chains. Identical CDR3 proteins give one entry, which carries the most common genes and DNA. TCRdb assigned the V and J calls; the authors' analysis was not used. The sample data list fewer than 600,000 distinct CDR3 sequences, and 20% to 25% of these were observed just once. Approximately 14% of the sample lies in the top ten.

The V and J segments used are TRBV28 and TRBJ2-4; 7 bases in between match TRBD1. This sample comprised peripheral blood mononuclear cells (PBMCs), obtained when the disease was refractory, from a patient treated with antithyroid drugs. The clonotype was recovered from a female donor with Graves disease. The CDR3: CASSTGTELAKNIQYF. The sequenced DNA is TGTGCCAGCAGCACCGGGACAGAACTAGCCAAAAACATTCAGTACTTC.